This TCR beta chain was sequenced in a study of blood T cell repertoires in COVID-19. Original processing methods: Reference gene primer amplification yielded estimated nucleated cell counts. This table comes from immunoSEQ multiplex PCR, and its TCRdb copy is limited to in-frame clones, with some not included. D and trimming were read from the DNA, whereas the V and J calls and clone size are those reported in that table. The table shows 43,000 or so clones, with 86% occurring only once. The sample was peripheral blood. This sequence originates from a man aged 55 to 70 with active COVID-19.

DNA of the CDR3: TGCGCCAGCAGGCAGGGACAGAACACCGGGGAGCTGTTTTTT. This encodes CASRQGQNTGELFF. The chain joins TRBV10-2 to TRBJ2-2, with TRBD1 as a possible D gene (6 bases). The length of the CDR3 is 14 residues. Trimming stripped 6 bases from V and 1 base from J, with 9 bases between. CDR1 is WSHSY and CDR2 is SAAADI in the germline V gene.